The clone carrying this T cell receptor beta chain was seen ten or more times. Researchers defined stable Graves' hyperthyroidism as no ophthalmopathy progression within 18 months. These patients, aged 18 to 65, had recently diagnosed hyperthyroidism lasting under 2 months. Thyroid ultrasound, orbital computed tomography, clinical symptoms, and serum thyroxine and TRAb underpinned diagnoses. RNA transcripts were the template for amplifying TCR beta CDR3 regions. In the first-round RT-PCR of the TCR CDR3, the HTBI primer set was used. TCRdb called the multiplex PCR reads again in MiXCR, with one record for every CDR3 protein. The table shows about 98,000 distinct CDR3 sequences, with 35% to 45% occurring only once. This entry is derived from a study of T cells in Graves' hyperthyroidism and ophthalmopathy. This TCR was recovered from a woman between 25 and 40 years old with Graves' hyperthyroidism. The sample consisted of peripheral blood or thyroid tissue (not recorded which).

The CDR3 bases are TGTGCCAGACGGACAGGGCCTCATGGCTACACCTTC. Its translation: CARRTGPHGYTF. The chain combines TRBV2 with TRBJ1-2; 8 bases map to TRBD1. After removal of 9 bases from V and 6 bases from J, the junction contained 6 bases not matched to a gene. Germline V lookup: CDR1 SNHLY, CDR2 FYNNEI. The CDR3 totals 12 residues.